These 6 T cell receptor beta chains were sequenced from one sample in a study of blood T cell repertoires in COVID-19. Some clones are missing from TCRdb's copy, which holds only in-frame ones; the method was immunoSEQ multiplex PCR. This table holds under 300,000 clones, 83% found once. Sequencing was carried out using peripheral blood. The receptors originated from a man at least 80 years old with acute or convalescent COVID-19.

J is TRBJ2-1 and V is TRBV5-1; 7 nucleotides line up with TRBD1. The V gene end was trimmed by 4 bases and the J gene end by 4 bases; junction bases not matched to a gene: 2. From germline, CDR1 is SGHRS and CDR2 YFSETQ. The CDR3 runs to 13 residues. CDR3 in amino acids: CASSQGDYNEQFF. The DNA of the CDR3 is TGCGCCAGCAGCCAGGGGGATTACAATGAGCAGTTCTTC.

The V and J genes are TRBV9 and TRBJ2-2, with TRBD2 identical over 12 bases. CDR1 and CDR2 from the germline V gene are SGDLS and YYNGEE. This CDR3 is 15 amino acids long. After removal of 2 bases from V and 7 bases from J, the junction contained 3 bases not matched to a gene. CDR3 in DNA: TGTGCCAGCAGCGTGCTAGCGGGAGGGATCGGGGAGCTGTTTTTT. It is translated as CASSVLAGGIGELFF.

The chain joins TRBV11-2 to TRBJ1-4; 7 bases fit TRBD1. The CDR3 contains 15 residues. Germline values: CDR1 SGHAT, CDR2 FQNNGV. J was trimmed by 2 bases and V by 1 base; bases with no gene match: 1. CDR3: CASSLGDSTNEKLFF. The CDR3 DNA reads as TGTGCCAGCAGCTTAGGGGACAGTACTAATGAAAAACTGTTTTTT.

The V gene is TRBV28, the J gene TRBJ2-5, with 7 bases that match TRBD1. This CDR3 has 17 amino acids. CDR1 and CDR2 from the germline V gene are MDHEN and SYDVKM. With 8 bases clipped from V and 5 bases from J, the junction kept 20 bases outside the gene matches. DNA for the CDR3: TGTGCCAGCCACATCAGCAGAGGGGGCCCTGTTAAGGAGACCCAGTACTTC. Translation: CASHISRGGPVKETQYF.

The CDR3 nucleotides read TGTGCCAGCAGCTTCGTGACTCGCACAGATACGCAGTATTTT. This encodes CASSFVTRTDTQYF. The chain employs TRBV5-6 and TRBJ2-3, with unresolved D. Trimming cost V 2 bases and J 1 base, with 8 bases left between them. The CDR3 loop spans 14 amino acids. Germline V gene lookup returns CDR1 SGHDT and CDR2 YYEEEE.

The chain couples TRBV24-1 to TRBJ2-3, with a possible D match to TRBD1 (5 bases). V was shortened by 6 bases and J by 4 bases, with 19 bases between the two germline ends. The CDR3 is 16 residues long. The germline V gene encodes CDR1 KGHDR and CDR2 SFDVKD. CDR3: CATSQGAGRVPDTQYF. CDR3 DNA sequence: TGTGCCACCAGTCAAGGGGCAGGTCGAGTTCCAGATACGCAGTATTTT.